The clone carrying this TCR beta chain was seen more than once but under ten times. Antigen specificity is unknown. The data were taken from a study of T-cell memory formation after mild COVID-19. At the level of the study: Clustering of TCRs was largely donor specific. General study findings and limits: Clones that got smaller from day 15 to 85 had even CD4/CD8, while clones growing later tipped toward CD4+.

5'RACE, which relied on constant-segment primers, yielded TCR alpha and TCR beta cDNA libraries carrying sample barcodes and UMIs. Each CDR3 protein is one row after TCRdb ran MiXCR on the 5' RACE reads. The sample consists of 340,000 or so distinct CDR3 sequences, over 10% of them appearing once. The V and J ends lost 1 base and 3 bases respectively, with 10 bases between them. This CDR3 is 13 amino acids long. The germline gives CDR1 DFQATT, CDR2 SNEGSKA (reference sequence). V is TRBV20-1 and J is TRBJ2-7; D ambiguous. Material for sequencing was PBMCs or a T cell subset sorted from them (not recorded which). The TCR was taken from a man in his late teens or twenties who had mild COVID-19 (a few samples of this study predate the infection). Cell type and time point are not known. This chain's CDR3 is CSARGPFNYEQYF. CDR3 DNA sequence: TGCAGTGCTAGAGGACCTTTCAACTACGAGCAGTACTTC.